The clone carrying this TCR beta chain has only a few counts. This specimen belongs to a study of tumor-infiltrating lymphocytes in primary liver carcinoma. Germline assignment: CDR1 SGHRS and CDR2 YFSETQ. V trimming: 4 bases; J trimming: 8 bases; junction bases outside the gene matches: 1. The CDR3 spans 12 residues. Co-extracting RNA and DNA was done with 20-30 mg of unsorted bulk tissue as input. No treatment had been given to the patients, who were chronically infected with HBV. cDNA specific to TCR beta was made from 500 ng of total RNA, with a constant-region primer employed for priming. Three nested multiplex PCR rounds, a slightly modified ARM-PCR, produced the libraries for TCR beta. Both of the initial two PCR rounds ran for around 9 cycles and employed TRBV1-TRBV30 forward primers alongside a C-beta reverse primer. TCRdb ran MiXCR on the multiplex PCR reads and lists one entry per CDR3 protein. Among fewer than 150,000 distinct CDR3 sequences listed, around 62% were seen once.

The sequencing sample was made of liver tumor tissue from sampling region 1. Subset indicated: tumor region T1, superior pole. The chain links TRBV5-1 to TRBJ2-4; TRBD1 matches 9 bases. This clonotype was sampled from a woman in her sixties or seventies with primary liver carcinoma and hepatitis B virus infection. The CDR3 sequence: CASSGQGHIQYF. The DNA of the CDR3 is TGCGCCAGCAGCGGACAGGGGCACATTCAGTACTTC.